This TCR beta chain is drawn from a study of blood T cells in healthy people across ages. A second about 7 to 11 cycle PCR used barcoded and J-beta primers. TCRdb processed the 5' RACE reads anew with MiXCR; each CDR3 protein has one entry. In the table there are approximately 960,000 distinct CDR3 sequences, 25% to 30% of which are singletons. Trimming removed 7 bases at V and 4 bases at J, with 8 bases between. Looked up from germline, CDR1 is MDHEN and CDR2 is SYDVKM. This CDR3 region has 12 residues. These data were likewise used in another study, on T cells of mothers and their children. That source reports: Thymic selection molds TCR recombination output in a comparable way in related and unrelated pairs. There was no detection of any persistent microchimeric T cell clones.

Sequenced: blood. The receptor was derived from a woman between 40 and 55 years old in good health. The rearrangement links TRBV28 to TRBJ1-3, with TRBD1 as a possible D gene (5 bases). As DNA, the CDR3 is TGTGCCAGCACCCGACAGGGAAACACCATATATTTT. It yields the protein CASTRQGNTIYF.